This T cell receptor (beta chain) derives from a study of blood T cell repertoires in COVID-19. About the study: PBMCs, B-cell-depleted T cells, or T cells provided the cDNA or gDNA that made up the material.

CDR3 length: 13 amino acids. The germline gives CDR1 LGHDT, CDR2 YNNKEL (reference sequence). Original data processing: Reference gene primer amplification gave estimated nucleated cell counts. The repertoire was sequenced with immunoSEQ multiplex PCR; TCRdb's copy has only in-frame clones and lacks some. V, J and clone size derive from that table, while D and trimming were established from the DNA sequence. The sample holds approximately 440,000 clones, about nine tenths seen once. Residents of about two dozen US areas, aged roughly 18 to 95 years, made up the participants. Self-reported history from a screening survey and questionnaire set each donor's cohort. Of note for this clone: One junction end does not reproduce the germline sequence, and a read error may be involved.

The chain joins TRBV3-1 (or the pseudogene TRBV3-2) to TRBJ2-5; 7 nucleotides align to TRBD1. The source is a woman aged 18-29 years who had recovered from COVID-19. Sequenced input: PBMCs or T cells enriched from blood (not recorded which). CDR3 bases: TGTGCCAGCAGCTACCCCTCGGGCAGGGGGACGAACTTC. Residues: CASSYPSGRGTNF.